This T cell receptor (beta chain) was recorded in a study of T cell repertoires in cytomegalovirus infection. Turning to this clonotype: Antigen: not known.

TCRdb re-called the reads through MiXCR, storing one row per CDR3 protein. The sample has 60,000 to 80,000 distinct CDR3 sequences, 20% to 25% seen once. The ends were cut back, 5 bases at V and 4 bases at J, with 8 bases in the middle. Germline assignment: CDR1 SEHNR and CDR2 FQNEAQ (reference sequence). The length of the CDR3 is 13 residues. This clonotype was obtained from a human donor in good health (CMV status not recorded). Some clones in this sample may be carry-over from other donors' samples. Sample: CD8+ T cells from cultured PBMCs, taken from culture after CMV antigen stimulation. The chain is built from TRBV7-9 and TRBJ1-4; D is unclear. The CDR3 here is CASSEAGNEKLFF. CDR3 DNA: TGTGCCAGCAGCGAAGCCGGTAATGAAAAACTGTTTTTT.